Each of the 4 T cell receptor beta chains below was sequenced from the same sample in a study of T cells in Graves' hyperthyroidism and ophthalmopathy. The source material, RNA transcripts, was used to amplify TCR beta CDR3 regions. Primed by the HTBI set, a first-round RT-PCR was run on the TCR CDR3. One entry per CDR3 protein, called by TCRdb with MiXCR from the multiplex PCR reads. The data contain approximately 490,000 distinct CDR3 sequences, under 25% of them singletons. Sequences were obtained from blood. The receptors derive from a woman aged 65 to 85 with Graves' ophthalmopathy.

CDR3 sequence: CASSWTGPEVQPQHF. The CDR3 coding sequence is TGTGCCAGCAGTTGGACAGGGCCCGAGGTTCAGCCCCAGCATTTT. The chain recombines TRBV6-5 with TRBJ1-5; 8 bases line up with TRBD1. J lost 6 bases, V lost 4 bases, and 8 bases had no gene match. The CDR3 is 15 amino acids. Germline V CDR1 and CDR2: MNHEY, SVGAGI.

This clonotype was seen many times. CDR3 loop: CASSLRDASGPSYGYTF. CDR3 nucleotides: TGTGCCAGCAGCCTCCGGGACGCCTCGGGCCCCAGCTATGGCTACACCTTC. The gene calls are TRBV7-2 and TRBJ1-2, with D tentatively TRBD1 (5 bases). Per germline, CDR1 SGHTA and CDR2 FQGNSA. Trimming removed 5 bases at V and 4 bases at J, with 23 bases between. The CDR3 consists of 17 residues. The full variable domain, completed using reference TRBV7-2 and TRBJ1-2, is GAGVSQSPSNKVTEKGKDVELRCDPISGHTALYWYRQSLGQGLEFLIYFQGNSAPDKSGLPSDRFSAERTGGSVSTLTIQRTQQEDSAVYLCASSLRDASGPSYGYTFGSGTRLTVV.

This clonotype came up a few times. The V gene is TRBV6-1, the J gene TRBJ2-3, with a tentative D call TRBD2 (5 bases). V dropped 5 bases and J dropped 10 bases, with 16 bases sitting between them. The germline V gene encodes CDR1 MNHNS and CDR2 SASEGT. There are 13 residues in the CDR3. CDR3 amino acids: CASSTKAGVAQYF. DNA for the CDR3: TGTGCCAGCAGTACGAAGGCCGGGGTAGCGCAGTATTTT.

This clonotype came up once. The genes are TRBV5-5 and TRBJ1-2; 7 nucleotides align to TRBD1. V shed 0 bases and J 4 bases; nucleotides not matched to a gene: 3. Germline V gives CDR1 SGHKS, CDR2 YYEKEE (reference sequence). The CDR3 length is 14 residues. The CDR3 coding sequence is TGTGCCAGCAGCTTGGTGGACAGGATCTATGGCTACACCTTC. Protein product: CASSLVDRIYGYTF.